What follows are 18 T cell receptor beta chains derived from one specimen sequenced in a study of blood T cells in healthy people across ages. Together with a sample-barcoded 5' primer, a J-beta primer mix was included in a second PCR lasting about 6 to 12 cycles. TCRdb redid the calling of the 5' RACE reads with MiXCR, one entry per CDR3 protein. The data show roughly 1.7 million distinct CDR3 sequences, around 35% seen once. The sample taken for sequencing was blood. The receptors were sampled from a woman aged 25 to 39 in good health.

The chain has TRBV2 and TRBJ2-1; D could derive from TRBD1 or TRBD2 (5 bases each). In germline, CDR1 is SNHLY, CDR2 FYNNEI. V was pared by 5 bases and J by 6 bases, with 17 bases between. This CDR3 is built from 15 residues. This CDR3 is CASSLPGARANEQFF. The CDR3 nucleotides are TGTGCCAGCAGTCTCCCCGGGGCTAGGGCCAATGAGCAGTTCTTC.

This clonotype was seen only once. The CDR3 protein is CAWSPRVEKLFF. CDR3 coding DNA: TGTGCCTGGAGTCCGAGGGTTGAAAAACTGTTTTTT. V is TRBV30 and J is TRBJ1-4; D gene unclear. V shed 2 bases and J shed 7 bases, with 8 bases lying between them. The CDR3 has 12 amino acids. CDR1 GTSNPN and CDR2 SVGIG come from the germline V gene (reference sequence).

This clonotype was detected only a few times. This chain connects TRBV7-2 to TRBJ2-1, with D possibly TRBD2 on 6 matching bases. Germline V gene sequence: CDR1 SGHTA, CDR2 FQGNSA. V gave up 4 bases and J gave up 6 bases, with 19 bases separating them. The CDR3 contains 16 residues. CDR3 region: CASSSSTSRGVNEQFF. DNA of the CDR3: TGTGCCAGCAGCTCCTCTACTAGCCGGGGCGTCAATGAGCAGTTCTTC.

The rearrangement uses TRBV20-1 and TRBJ2-3; 9 bases match TRBD2. Germline CDR1 DFQATT, CDR2 SNEGSKA (reference sequence). CDR3 length: 16 amino acids. As DNA, the CDR3 is TGCAGCAGCGGGGGAGCGGGGGGCACAACTACAGATACGCAGTATTTT. Encoded protein: CSSGGAGGTTTDTQYF.

This clonotype showed up many times. The chain recombines TRBV12-3 or TRBV12-4 with TRBJ1-2; no definite D call. This CDR3 has 13 amino acids. V lost 6 bases, J lost 10 bases, and 18 bases lay in between. The CDR3 region has the DNA TGTGCCAGCAGCCCCACGGGTAGCGGGAACTACACCTTC. It yields the protein CASSPTGSGNYTF.

With respect to this clonotype: A clone one base away is much larger, so this may be a read error. The V and J genes are TRBV4-2 and TRBJ2-7, with TRBD2 matching over 8 bases. CDR3 length equals 16 residues. CDR1 and CDR2 from the germline V gene are LGHNA and YNFKEQ. The junction had 8 bases not matched to a gene; V was cut back by 0 bases and J by 4 bases. Here the CDR3 reads CASSQERSGGRYEQYF. CDR3 nucleotide sequence: TGTGCCAGCAGCCAAGAGAGGAGCGGGGGCCGATACGAGCAGTACTTC.

The chain carries TRBV12-3 or TRBV12-4 and TRBJ2-1, with TRBD2 identical over 10 bases. CDR3 size: 16 residues. V shed 3 bases, J shed 10 bases, and the junction held 12 bases outside the gene matches. The CDR3 DNA follows: TGTGCCAGCAGTTTCCTAGCGGGAGAAATTGGGAAAGAGCAGTTCTTC. Its protein product is CASSFLAGEIGKEQFF.

This clonotype was counted a few times. This chain links TRBV27 with TRBJ2-1; TRBD1 is a possible D gene (6 bases). The CDR3 is 17 residues long. Germline CDR1 MNHEY, CDR2 SMNVEV (reference sequence). With 2 bases removed from V and 2 bases from J, the gap between germline ends came to 16 bases. CDR3 coding DNA: TGTGCCAGCAGTTTAACAGGGACCCCAGGCGCCTACAATGAGCAGTTCTTC. Translation gives CASSLTGTPGAYNEQFF.

The chain has TRBV7-3 and TRBJ2-5, with D uncertain. Trimming shortened V by 5 bases and J by 8 bases, and 15 bases separated the two germline ends. Germline assignment: CDR1 SGHTA and CDR2 FQGTGA. This CDR3 comprises 13 residues. CDR3 DNA: TGTGCCAGCAGCCTAGTCCCCGAAGGTACCCAGTACTTC. Translated, it gives CASSLVPEGTQYF.

This clonotype was detected a few times. The V and J genes are TRBV29-1 and TRBJ1-4; D is unresolved. The CDR3 is made up of 16 amino acids. Germline V gives CDR1 SQVTM, CDR2 ANQGSEA. Deletions cut 2 bases from V and 4 bases from J, with 17 bases between. CDR3 sequence: CSVEKSRRAFNEKLFF. The CDR3 DNA reads TGCAGCGTTGAAAAGAGTCGTAGGGCCTTTAATGAAAAACTGTTTTTT.

This clonotype was detected a few times. J is TRBJ2-5 and V is TRBV7-2; 8 bases fit TRBD1. With V trimmed by 6 bases and J by 4 bases, 10 bases remained unmatched. CDR1 and CDR2 from the germline V gene are SGHTA and FQGNSA. The CDR3 covers 15 residues. CDR3 coding DNA: TGTGCCAGCAGTAAAATCCGACAGGGGTCAGAGACCCAGTACTTC. It is translated as CASSKIRQGSETQYF.

The rearrangement links TRBV28 to TRBJ2-7; D possibly matches TRBD1 or TRBD2 (5 bases each). The V gene's germline CDR1 is MDHEN and CDR2 SYDVKM. This CDR3 region has 17 residues. Trimming took 1 base from V and 1 from J, leaving 17 bases between them. CDR3 DNA sequence: TGTGCCAGCAGTTTATTAGGTGTAGGAGAGGGGTCCTACGAGCAGTACTTC. Its protein is CASSLLGVGEGSYEQYF.

This clonotype was recorded a few times. The chain combines TRBV20-1 with TRBJ2-3, with 8 bases lining up with TRBD2. CDR1 is DFQATT and CDR2 is SNEGSKA in the germline V gene (reference sequence). The CDR3 is 14 amino acids. V trimming: 3 bases; J trimming: 5 bases; junction bases outside the gene matches: 7. The CDR3 DNA follows: TGCAGTGCTAGTCACGGGGGGGCCGTAGATACGCAGTATTTT. Translating it yields CSASHGGAVDTQYF.

This clonotype was recorded only once. The chain carries TRBV9 and TRBJ2-1, with TRBD2 matching 12 bases. Germline CDR1 reads SGDLS; CDR2 reads YYNGEE. J was trimmed by 5 bases and V by 4 bases; bases with no gene match: 10. The CDR3 sequence is 17 residues long. The CDR3 DNA sequence: TGTGCCAGCAGCCAAAAGGTTACTAGCGGGGGGAACAATGAGCAGTTCTTC. It codes for CASSQKVTSGGNNEQFF.

The table lists this clonotype with a few counts. CDR3 in DNA: TGTGCCAGCAATGCTGGGGTTAGCAGCAATCAGCCCCAGCATTTT. It specifies CASNAGVSSNQPQHF. The chain couples TRBV28 to TRBJ1-5, with D uncertain. CDR1 and CDR2 from the germline V gene are MDHEN and SYDVKM. The CDR3 contains 15 residues. Trimming stripped 7 bases from V and 1 base from J, with 14 bases between. The complete variable domain, with remaining parts taken from reference TRBV28 and TRBJ1-5, reads DVKVTQSSRYLVKRTGEKVFLECVQDMDHENMFWYRQDPGLGLRLIYFSYDVKMKEKGDIPEGYSVSREKKERFSLILESASTNQTSMYLCASNAGVSSNQPQHFGDGTRLSIL.

In the case of this clonotype: A much larger clone lies a single base off, so this may be a read error. This chain connects TRBV20-1 to TRBJ2-3, with D unresolved. Germline loops: CDR1 DFQATT, CDR2 SNEGSKA (reference sequence). V was pared by 5 bases and J by 6 bases, with 18 bases between. This CDR3 is 14 amino acids long. The CDR3 sequence is CSAATSPQGDTQYF. As DNA, the CDR3 is TGCAGTGCTGCCACAAGTCCCCAAGGGGATACGCAGTATTTT.

The sample holds a few counts of this clonotype. The chain is built from TRBV6-1 and TRBJ1-5; weak D call: TRBD1 (6 bases). Trimming pared 5 bases from V and 6 bases from J, leaving 23 bases between. The CDR3 covers 17 residues. Per germline, CDR1 MNHNS and CDR2 SASEGT. The CDR3 nucleotides read TGTGCCAGCAGTCCCATCGGGGGGGCTGGGGTTAGTCAGCCCCAGCATTTT. Translated: CASSPIGGAGVSQPQHF.

The chain is built from TRBV3-1 and TRBJ1-2; D may be TRBD1 (6 bases). Germline V gene sequence: CDR1 LGHDT, CDR2 YNNKEL (reference sequence). The CDR3 is 16 residues long. Trimming shortened V by 1 base and J by 4 bases, and 16 bases separated the two germline ends. In nucleotides, the CDR3 is TGTGCCAGCAGCCAAGTACCATCGAGGGGGGGCTATGGCTACACCTTC. Protein product: CASSQVPSRGGYGYTF.